Below, 20 T cell receptor beta chains from the same sample are listed, as sequenced in a study of T cells after yellow fever vaccination. Each CDR3 protein gets one entry after TCRdb re-called the 5' RACE reads with MiXCR. The data show about 400,000 distinct CDR3 sequences, more than 5.5% seen once. Sequenced material: PBMCs, taken 5 days after the yellow fever booster vaccination. The origin of the receptors is a man aged 25 to 40 who received the YFV17D yellow fever vaccine.

V and J are TRBV7-2 and TRBJ2-7, with D unresolved. Trimming cost V 1 base and J 4 bases, with 17 bases left between them. The CDR3 totals 16 residues. Per germline, CDR1 SGHTA and CDR2 FQGNSA. CDR3 nucleotides: TGTGCCAGCAGCTTAGAAGGCGCCTCCTCGCAGTACGAGCAGTACTTC. It encodes CASSLEGASSQYEQYF.

V and J are TRBV10-3 and TRBJ1-4; D unresolved. Trimming removed 2 bases at V and 0 bases at J, with 16 bases between. CDR1 and CDR2 (germline): ENHRY, SYGVKD. This CDR3 is built from 18 residues. CDR3 amino acids: CAISEDEVGPTTNEKLFF. In nucleotides, the CDR3 is TGTGCCATCAGTGAGGACGAAGTTGGACCAACAACTAATGAAAAACTGTTTTTT.

In this sample, this clonotype turned up many times. The chain combines TRBV6-1 with TRBJ2-3, with TRBD1 identical over 8 bases. This CDR3 has 16 amino acids. Looked up from germline, CDR1 is MNHNS and CDR2 is SASEGT. The junction had 13 bases not matched to a gene; V was cut back by 6 bases and J by 5 bases. The CDR3 sequence is CASSKTGVAGGDTQYF. The CDR3 region has the DNA TGTGCCAGCAGCAAGACAGGGGTGGCAGGCGGAGATACGCAGTATTTT.

V gene TRBV10-3 combines with J gene TRBJ2-1, with TRBD1 as a possible D gene (5 bases). CDR1 and CDR2 from the germline V gene are ENHRY and SYGVKD. The CDR3 runs to 12 residues. Deletions cut 5 bases from V and 5 bases from J, with 7 bases between. The CDR3 DNA sequence: TGTGCCATCAGTCGACAGAACAATGAGCAGTTCTTC. Its translation: CAISRQNNEQFF.

This clonotype was detected many times. V is TRBV5-1 and J is TRBJ2-1; maybe TRBD2 (6 bases). Between the trimmed V and J ends, which lost 4 bases and 8 bases, there was a span of 13 bases. Germline lookup yields CDR1 SGHRS and CDR2 YFSETQ. This CDR3 has 13 amino acids. The CDR3 region has the DNA TGCGCCAGCAGCCATGGAGGGCGCGATGAGCAGTTCTTC. This encodes CASSHGGRDEQFF.

This clonotype was recorded many times. The rearrangement joins TRBV15 to TRBJ2-7; 12 positions agree with TRBD1. Trimming took 5 bases from V and 6 from J; bases not matched to a gene: 11. CDR1 is LNHNV, CDR2 YYDKDF, per germline (reference sequence). The CDR3 is 16 amino acids. The CDR3 DNA reads TGTGCCACCAGCGTAGCCTTGGGACAGGGGGCTTTCGAGCAGTACTTC. The encoded protein is CATSVALGQGAFEQYF.

Ten or more counts support this clonotype. This chain connects TRBV15 to TRBJ2-3; unclear D gene. CDR1 and CDR2 (germline): LNHNV, YYDKDF (reference sequence). The CDR3 contains 15 residues. V shed 6 bases and J shed 0 bases, with 13 bases lying between them. The chain's CDR3 is CATSLWATSTDTQYF. Written as DNA, the CDR3 is TGTGCCACCAGTCTTTGGGCCACTAGCACAGATACGCAGTATTTT.

This chain uses TRBV15 with TRBJ2-7, with D perhaps TRBD1 (5 bases). This CDR3 has 14 amino acids. Germline CDR1 is LNHNV and CDR2 is YYDKDF (reference sequence). Trimming shortened V by 0 bases and J by 6 bases, and 12 bases separated the two germline ends. The CDR3 DNA reads as TGTGCCACCAGCAGAGATGCAGGGTTTGGCGAGCAGTACTTC. It yields the protein CATSRDAGFGEQYF.

The genes are TRBV7-8 and TRBJ1-5, with 9 bases lining up with TRBD1. There are 14 residues in the CDR3. V gave up 5 bases and J gave up 4 bases; unmatched junction bases: 3. Germline V gene lookup returns CDR1 SGHVS and CDR2 FQNEAQ. The CDR3 nucleotides are TGTGCCAGCAGCCGGACAGGGGAGAATCAGCCCCAGCATTTT. Protein sequence: CASSRTGENQPQHF. Using reference TRBV7-8 and TRBJ1-5 for the parts outside the CDR3, the full variable domain is GAGVSQSPRYKVAKRGQDVALRCDPISGHVSLFWYQQALGQGPEFLTYFQNEAQLDKSGLPSDRFFAERPEGSVSTLKIQRTQQEDSAVYLCASSRTGENQPQHFGDGTRLSIL.

This clonotype turned up a few times. The CDR3 region has the DNA TGTGCCTGGAGTGTACCCGGGGTGGGGTACAATGAGCAGTTCTTC. Its protein is CAWSVPGVGYNEQFF. The chain links TRBV30 to TRBJ2-1; maybe TRBD2 (5 bases). The CDR3 is 15 amino acids. Germline loops: CDR1 GTSNPN, CDR2 SVGIG (reference sequence). Between the trimmed V and J ends, which lost 0 bases and 4 bases, there was a span of 13 bases.

This clonotype turned up a few times. The chain links TRBV20-1 to TRBJ1-5; TRBD1 agrees at 9 bases. CDR1 is DFQATT, CDR2 SNEGSKA, per germline (reference sequence). With V trimmed by 6 bases and J by 6 bases, 6 bases remained unmatched. CDR3 length: 13 residues. CDR3 residues: CSAGQGGSQPQHF. In DNA form, the CDR3 reads TGCAGTGCGGGACAGGGAGGAAGTCAGCCCCAGCATTTT.

This clonotype has a count of ten or more. This chain joins TRBV11-2 and TRBJ2-1; 9 nucleotides align to TRBD2. The J segment lost 5 bases and the V segment lost 7 bases, leaving 9 bases of the junction unmatched. The CDR3 is 15 amino acids. CDR1 and CDR2 from the germline V gene are SGHAT and FQNNGV. DNA for the CDR3: TGTGCCAGCACCCGGGCGGGAGGGCTTGACAATGAGCAGTTCTTC. Translating it yields CASTRAGGLDNEQFF.

In this sample, this clonotype turned up a few times. The V call is TRBV20-1, the J call TRBJ2-7; the D gene could be TRBD1 or TRBD2 (5 bases each). The CDR3 is 18 amino acids. The germline V and J ends were trimmed by 3 bases and 4 bases, with 28 bases remaining between them. The germline V gene encodes CDR1 DFQATT and CDR2 SNEGSKA (reference sequence). The CDR3 here is CSASDPTHRDLRGYEQYF. The CDR3 coding sequence is TGCAGTGCTAGCGACCCAACCCACCGGGACCTACGTGGGTACGAGCAGTACTTC.

The chain employs TRBV10-3 and TRBJ2-2; 8 bases are shared with TRBD1. The CDR3 length is 16 residues. The trim removed 0 bases at V and 1 base at J, leaving 1 base unmatched. Per the germline V gene, CDR1 is ENHRY and CDR2 is SYGVKD. The CDR3 reads CAISESGTGNTGELFF. Written as DNA, the CDR3 is TGTGCCATCAGTGAGTCAGGGACAGGGAACACCGGGGAGCTGTTTTTT.

This clonotype occurred many times. The rearrangement links TRBV12-3 or TRBV12-4 to TRBJ2-5; TRBD1 might be the D (6 bases). Trimming removed 6 bases at V and 4 bases at J, with 18 bases between. The CDR3 spans 15 residues. DNA for the CDR3: TGTGCCAGCAGCCAAACAGGGTCGGCGGGAGAGACCCAGTACTTC. Its protein is CASSQTGSAGETQYF.

This clonotype showed up many times. The chain is built from TRBV29-1 and TRBJ1-2; TRBD1 might be the D (6 bases). This CDR3 contains 13 residues. Germline V CDR1 and CDR2: SQVTM, ANQGSEA. V was cut by 7 bases and J by 5 bases, with 17 bases left in between. CDR3 DNA sequence: TGCAGCGCGGGACGGACAGCCGGGTATGGCTACACCTTC. It specifies CSAGRTAGYGYTF. The entire variable domain, with the rest obtained from reference TRBV29-1 and TRBJ1-2, is as follows: SAVISQKPSRDICQRGTSLTIQCQVDSQVTMMFWYRQQPGQSLTLIATANQGSEATYESGFVIDKFPISRPNLTFSTLTVSNMSPEDSSIYLCSAGRTAGYGYTFGSGTRLTVV.

Concerning this clonotype itself: The junction departs from germline at one end; a sequencing error may be responsible. This chain connects TRBV13 to TRBJ2-5, with TRBD2 identical over 13 bases. The CDR3 totals 18 residues. Germline CDR1 and CDR2: PRHDT and FYEKMQ (reference sequence). CDR3 in amino acids: CAISPGTSGRVGEETQYF. The CDR3 bases are TGTGCCATCAGCCCGGGTACTAGCGGGAGGGTAGGTGAGGAGACCCAGTACTTC.

The chain couples TRBV12-3 or TRBV12-4 to TRBJ1-1; D is ambiguous. The CDR3 totals 12 residues. V lost 7 bases, J lost 7 bases, and 13 bases lay in between. Written as DNA, the CDR3 is TGTGCCAGCACCCTTAAATCGGATGAAGCTTTCTTT. As protein: CASTLKSDEAFF.

DNA for the CDR3: TGTGCCTGGAGTCAACTAGCGGGAGCCACAGATACGCAGTATTTT. Its translation is CAWSQLAGATDTQYF. The chain has TRBV30 and TRBJ2-3, with TRBD2 matching over 11 bases. This CDR3 is 15 amino acids long. Trimming cost V 2 bases and J 2 bases; bases outside gene matches: 3. The germline CDR1 and CDR2 sequences are GTSNPN and SVGIG (reference sequence). Filled out from reference TRBV30 and TRBJ2-3, the complete variable domain reads SQTIHQWPATLVQPVGSPLSLECTVEGTSNPNLYWYRQAAGRGLQLLFYSVGIGQISSEVPQNLSASRPQDRQFILSSKKLLLSDSGFYLCAWSQLAGATDTQYFGPGTRLTVL.

The chain recombines TRBV29-1 with TRBJ2-2, with 8 bases matching TRBD2. The J segment lost 6 bases and the V segment lost 1 base, leaving 10 bases of the junction unmatched. This CDR3 is 16 amino acids long. Germline CDR1 reads SQVTM; CDR2 reads ANQGSEA. The CDR3 here is CSVEGIGLALPGELFF. Written as DNA, the CDR3 is TGCAGCGTTGAAGGGATAGGACTAGCCCTCCCCGGGGAGCTGTTTTTT.